The entry below describes one T cell receptor beta chain. Its target is not known. The CDR3 contains 12 residues. Germline CDR1 and CDR2: SGHRS and YFSETQ. The V end was cut by 8 bases, the J end by 7 bases, with 15 bases between. The sample comes from a study of response to subunit inactivated influenza vaccine. Study observations and caveats: Authors suggested each seasonal influenza vaccination recruits few new T cells.

Via MiXCR, TCRdb re-called the RT-PCR reads, giving one row per CDR3 protein. The table has hundreds of thousands of distinct CDR3 sequences, about 15% seen once. The genes are TRBV5-1 and TRBJ1-2; D is perhaps TRBD1 (5 bases). The clonotype was recovered from a man over 45 who received an inactivated influenza vaccine. The source was PBMCs from blood, collected roughly 2 weeks before vaccination. This chain's CDR3 is CASQKRGGGYTF. The CDR3 nucleotides read TGCGCCAGTCAGAAAAGGGGAGGTGGCTACACCTTC.